Listed below are T cell receptor beta chains from one sample, sequenced in a study of T cells in tumors after PD-1 blockade. Some clones are missing from TCRdb's copy, which holds only in-frame ones; the method was immunoSEQ multiplex PCR. Here the sample spans roughly 14,000 clones, roughly 80% being singletons. The sample here was PBMCs, taken after anti-PD-1 treatment. The receptors shown here come from a human donor with basal cell carcinoma. Each CDR3 is given without its conserved first and last residue. Not every row has a clone size; where given, it reads once, few, many or a size class.

cdr3_aa	clone_size	j_call	v_call
ASSPLWDRGKNEQF	-	TRBJ2-1	TRBV7-9
ASSLSGSNTEAF	-	TRBJ1-1	TRBV5-1
ASRPGRVQPQH	once	TRBJ1-5	TRBV19
ASTSGPNQPQH	-	TRBJ1-5	TRBV6-5
ASSKSGTNEKLF	-	TRBJ1-4	TRBV7-2
ASSPYRGLIYQPQH	-	TRBJ1-5	TRBV27
ASSLDTVNTEAF	-	TRBJ1-1	TRBV5-1
ASSLSPGTLNTEAF	once	TRBJ1-1	TRBV5-1
ASYRDASSYEQY	-	TRBJ2-7	TRBV6-5
ASNGQGRDTGELF	-	TRBJ2-2	TRBV2
ASSRGLAGGPMPSNEQF	once	TRBJ2-1	TRBV27
AGSQMGFGEKLF	-	TRBJ1-4	TRBV14
ASSLMTADYGYT	-	TRBJ1-2	TRBV7-2
ASSESSGRNEQY	-	-	TRBV2
ASSIKVGTSFNEQF	-	TRBJ2-1	TRBV19
ASSQREDTQY	-	TRBJ2-3	TRBV3-1/TRBV3-2
ASSLDGSSYEQY	-	TRBJ2-7	TRBV5-1
ASSLGLGGAEAF	-	TRBJ1-1	TRBV27
ASRYNRGTGAHEQY	-	TRBJ2-7	TRBV7-9
ASSTNNKLF	-	TRBJ1-4	TRBV7-9
ASSPDRVGGTTY	once	TRBJ2-3	TRBV5-1
ASSQAWTLDNEQF	-	TRBJ2-1	TRBV14
ASSSGGSYEQY	-	TRBJ2-7	TRBV5-1
ASSAGTGSRNEQF	-	TRBJ2-1	TRBV7-9
ASSNLRRQEPLIYNSPLH	-	TRBJ1-6	TRBV21-1
ASSLVGSYNEQF	-	TRBJ2-1	TRBV7-9
ASSYSGRQYEQY	-	TRBJ2-7	TRBV6-6
ASSQEVTVGTNQPQH	-	TRBJ1-5	TRBV4-1
ASSAQETQY	few	TRBJ2-5	TRBV19
ASSEGREELF	few	TRBJ1-4	TRBV25-1
ASSIRTGASNQPQH	-	TRBJ1-5	TRBV21-1
ASSLDLGNTEAF	-	TRBJ1-1	TRBV5-1
ASSPVQGNYGYT	-	TRBJ1-2	TRBV18
AISEERGPDSYGYT	-	TRBJ1-2	TRBV10-3
ASSQDRGYGTDTQY	few	TRBJ2-3	TRBV27
ASSVGTGRGEKLF	once	TRBJ1-4	TRBV9
ASSRTGNGYT	-	TRBJ1-2	TRBV19
SGRGLADRSSYNEQF	-	TRBJ2-1	TRBV29-1
ASSVFGGQRNQPQH	-	TRBJ1-5	TRBV6-1
ASSVATRADYGYT	few	TRBJ1-2	TRBV9
ASKNTNRGTEAF	-	TRBJ1-1	TRBV6-5
ASSTKGGSPLH	-	TRBJ1-6	TRBV7-3
ASSFSTVNTEAF	few	TRBJ1-1	TRBV5-1
ASSIRQGGNSYNEQF	-	TRBJ2-1	TRBV19
ASSPRVGGYT	few	TRBJ1-2	TRBV4-1
ASSRGSNTEAF	-	TRBJ1-1	TRBV7-3
ASSIGRALYNEQF	-	TRBJ2-1	TRBV19